In its sample, the clone carrying this T cell receptor (beta chain) was seen once. This sample is part of a study of blood T cell repertoires in COVID-19. Study as a whole: The study drew acute and convalescent COVID-19 samples from the United States, Italy and Spain. Sample material is recorded as cDNA or gDNA derived from T cells, B-cell-depleted T cells, or PBMCs.

Profiling relied on immunoSEQ multiplex PCR, and the TCRdb table lists in-frame clones only, not all of them. The repertoire holds over 150,000 clones, roughly four fifths seen once, with about 2% in the top ten. The ends lost 8 bases at V and 4 bases at J; junction bases unmatched: 13. Germline V gives CDR1 MNHEY, CDR2 SMNVEV (reference sequence). The CDR3 is made up of 17 amino acids. The chain joins TRBV27 to TRBJ2-1, with TRBD2 matching 11 bases. Sequenced material: peripheral blood. This receptor was identified in a woman of 80 years or more with acute or convalescent COVID-19. The CDR3: CASSALAGAKIYNEQFF. In DNA form, the CDR3 reads TGTGCCAGCTCCGCACTAGCGGGAGCGAAAATATACAATGAGCAGTTCTTC.